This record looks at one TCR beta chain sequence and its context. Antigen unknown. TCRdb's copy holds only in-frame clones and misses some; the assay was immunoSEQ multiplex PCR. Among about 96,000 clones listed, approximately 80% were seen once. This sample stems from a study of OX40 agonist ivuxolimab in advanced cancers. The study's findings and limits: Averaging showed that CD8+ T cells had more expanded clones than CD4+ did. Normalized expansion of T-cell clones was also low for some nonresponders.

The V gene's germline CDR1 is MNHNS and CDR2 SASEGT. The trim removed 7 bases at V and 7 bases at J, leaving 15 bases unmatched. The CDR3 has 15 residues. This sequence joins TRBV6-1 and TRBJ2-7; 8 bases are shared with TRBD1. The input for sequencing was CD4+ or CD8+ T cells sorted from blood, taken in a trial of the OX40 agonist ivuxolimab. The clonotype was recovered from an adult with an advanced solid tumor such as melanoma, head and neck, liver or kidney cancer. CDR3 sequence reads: CASTPKPTGEVEQYF. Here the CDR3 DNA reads TGTGCCAGCACCCCCAAGCCGACAGGGGAAGTAGAGCAGTACTTC.